This entry describes one TCR beta chain. This specimen belongs to a study of blood T cell repertoires in COVID-19. Study information: Acute-phase and convalescent COVID-19 samples originated in the United States, Italy and Spain. PBMCs, B-cell-depleted T cells, or T cells were the source of the cDNA or gDNA that made up the material.

TCRdb's table, derived via immunoSEQ multiplex PCR, lists solely in-frame clones and lacks some. The sample shows tens of thousands of clones, 78% of them seen only once. The specimen was peripheral blood. This TCR derives from a man aged 55 to 70 with COVID-19, enrolled during active disease.

CDR3 DNA: TGTGCCAGCAGCAGCAGGGGGGCCGGGGAGCTGTTTTTT. As protein: CASSSRGAGELFF. This rearrangement joins TRBV7-3 to TRBJ2-2; possibly TRBD1 for D (7 bases). This CDR3 has 13 residues. V shed 5 bases and J shed 6 bases, with 10 bases lying between them. Germline V gives CDR1 SGHTA, CDR2 FQGTGA.